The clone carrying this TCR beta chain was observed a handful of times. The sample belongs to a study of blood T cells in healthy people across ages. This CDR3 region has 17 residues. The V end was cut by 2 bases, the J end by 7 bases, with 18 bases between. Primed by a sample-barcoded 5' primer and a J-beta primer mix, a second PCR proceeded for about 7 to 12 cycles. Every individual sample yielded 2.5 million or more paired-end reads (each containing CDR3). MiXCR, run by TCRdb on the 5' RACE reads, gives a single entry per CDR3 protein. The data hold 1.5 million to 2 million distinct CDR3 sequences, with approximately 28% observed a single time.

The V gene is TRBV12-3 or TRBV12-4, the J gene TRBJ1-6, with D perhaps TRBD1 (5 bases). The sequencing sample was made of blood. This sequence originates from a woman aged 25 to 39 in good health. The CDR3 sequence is CASSLISGGAKNSPLHF. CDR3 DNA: TGTGCCAGCAGTTTAATTTCGGGAGGGGCAAAGAATTCACCCCTCCACTTT.